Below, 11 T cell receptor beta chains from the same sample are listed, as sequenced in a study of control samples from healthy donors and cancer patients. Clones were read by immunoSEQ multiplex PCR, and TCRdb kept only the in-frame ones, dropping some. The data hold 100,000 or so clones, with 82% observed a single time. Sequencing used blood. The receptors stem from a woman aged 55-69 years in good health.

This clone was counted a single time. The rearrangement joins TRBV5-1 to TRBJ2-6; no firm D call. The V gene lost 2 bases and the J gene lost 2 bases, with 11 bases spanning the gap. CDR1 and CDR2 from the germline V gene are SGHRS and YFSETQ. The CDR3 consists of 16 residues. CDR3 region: CASSLGPATGANVLTF. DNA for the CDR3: TGCGCCAGCAGCTTAGGGCCCGCTACTGGGGCCAACGTCCTGACTTTC.

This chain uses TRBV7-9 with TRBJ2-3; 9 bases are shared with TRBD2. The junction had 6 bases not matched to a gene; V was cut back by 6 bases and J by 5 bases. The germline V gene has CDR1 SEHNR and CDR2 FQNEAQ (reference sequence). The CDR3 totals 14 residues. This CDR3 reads CASSIAGVEDTQYF. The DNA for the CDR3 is TGTGCCAGCAGTATAGCGGGAGTCGAAGATACGCAGTATTTT.

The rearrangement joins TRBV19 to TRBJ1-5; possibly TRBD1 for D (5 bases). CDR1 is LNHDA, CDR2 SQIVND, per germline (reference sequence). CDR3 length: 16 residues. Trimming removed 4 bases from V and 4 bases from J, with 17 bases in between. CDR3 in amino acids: CASSTGAGTLNQPQHF. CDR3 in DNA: TGTGCCAGTAGTACAGGCGCAGGGACCCTGAATCAGCCCCAGCATTTT.

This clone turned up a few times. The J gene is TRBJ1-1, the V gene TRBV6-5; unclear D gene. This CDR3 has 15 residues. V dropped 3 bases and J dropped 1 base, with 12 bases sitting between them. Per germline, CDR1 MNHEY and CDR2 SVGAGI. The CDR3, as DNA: TGTGCCAGCAGTTATGACGGCAGGTCGAACACTGAAGCTTTCTTT. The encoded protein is CASSYDGRSNTEAFF.

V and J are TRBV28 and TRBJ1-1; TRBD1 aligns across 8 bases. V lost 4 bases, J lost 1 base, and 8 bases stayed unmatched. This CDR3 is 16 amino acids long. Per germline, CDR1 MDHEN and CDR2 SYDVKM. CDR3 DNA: TGTGCCAGCAGTTCTCTGGGGGACAGGACGAACACTGAAGCTTTCTTT. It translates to CASSSLGDRTNTEAFF. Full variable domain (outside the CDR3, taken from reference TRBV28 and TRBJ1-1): DVKVTQSSRYLVKRTGEKVFLECVQDMDHENMFWYRQDPGLGLRLIYFSYDVKMKEKGDIPEGYSVSREKKERFSLILESASTNQTSMYLCASSSLGDRTNTEAFFGQGTRLTVV.

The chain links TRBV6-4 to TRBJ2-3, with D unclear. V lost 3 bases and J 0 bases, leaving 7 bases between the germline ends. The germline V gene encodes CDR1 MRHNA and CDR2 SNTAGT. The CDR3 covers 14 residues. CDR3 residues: CASSEAASTDTQYF. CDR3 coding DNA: TGTGCCAGCAGTGAGGCGGCTAGCACAGATACGCAGTATTTT.

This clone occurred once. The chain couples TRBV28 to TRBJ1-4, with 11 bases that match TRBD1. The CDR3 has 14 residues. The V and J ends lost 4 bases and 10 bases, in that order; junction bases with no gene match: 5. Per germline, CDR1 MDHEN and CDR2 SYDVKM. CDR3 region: CASSSGQGAGKLFF. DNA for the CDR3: TGTGCCAGCAGTTCCGGACAGGGGGCGGGAAAACTGTTTTTT.

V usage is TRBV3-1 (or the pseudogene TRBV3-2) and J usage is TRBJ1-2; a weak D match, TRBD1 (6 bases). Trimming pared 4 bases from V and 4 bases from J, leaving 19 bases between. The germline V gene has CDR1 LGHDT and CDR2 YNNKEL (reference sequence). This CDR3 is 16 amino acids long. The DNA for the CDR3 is TGTGCCAGCAGCCCCCAGACCACAGGGACCACCTATGGCTACACCTTC. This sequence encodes CASSPQTTGTTYGYTF.

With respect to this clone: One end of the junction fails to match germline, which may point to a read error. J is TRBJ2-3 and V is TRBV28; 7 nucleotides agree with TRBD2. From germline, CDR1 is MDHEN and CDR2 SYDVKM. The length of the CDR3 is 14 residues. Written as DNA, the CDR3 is TGTGCCAGCAGTTTACTCACTAGCGCCGATATTCGGAGTTTT. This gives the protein CASSLLTSADIRSF. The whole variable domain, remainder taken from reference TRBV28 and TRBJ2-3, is DVKVTQSSRYLVKRTGEKVFLECVQDMDHENMFWYRQDPGLGLRLIYFSYDVKMKEKGDIPEGYSVSREKKERFSLILESASTNQTSMYLCASSLLTSADIRSFGPGTRLTVL.

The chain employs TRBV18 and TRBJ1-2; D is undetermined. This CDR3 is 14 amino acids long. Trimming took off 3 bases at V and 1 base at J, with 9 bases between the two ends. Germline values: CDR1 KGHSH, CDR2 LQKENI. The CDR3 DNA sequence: TGTGCCAGCTCACCCCGGACCGATAACTATGGCTACACCTTC. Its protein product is CASSPRTDNYGYTF.

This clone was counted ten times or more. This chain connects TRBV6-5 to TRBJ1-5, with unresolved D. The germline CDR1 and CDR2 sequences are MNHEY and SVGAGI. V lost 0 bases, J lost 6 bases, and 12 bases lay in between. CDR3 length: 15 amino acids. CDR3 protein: CASSYSIYSIQPQHF. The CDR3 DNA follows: TGTGCCAGCAGTTACTCGATCTATTCTATTCAGCCCCAGCATTTT.